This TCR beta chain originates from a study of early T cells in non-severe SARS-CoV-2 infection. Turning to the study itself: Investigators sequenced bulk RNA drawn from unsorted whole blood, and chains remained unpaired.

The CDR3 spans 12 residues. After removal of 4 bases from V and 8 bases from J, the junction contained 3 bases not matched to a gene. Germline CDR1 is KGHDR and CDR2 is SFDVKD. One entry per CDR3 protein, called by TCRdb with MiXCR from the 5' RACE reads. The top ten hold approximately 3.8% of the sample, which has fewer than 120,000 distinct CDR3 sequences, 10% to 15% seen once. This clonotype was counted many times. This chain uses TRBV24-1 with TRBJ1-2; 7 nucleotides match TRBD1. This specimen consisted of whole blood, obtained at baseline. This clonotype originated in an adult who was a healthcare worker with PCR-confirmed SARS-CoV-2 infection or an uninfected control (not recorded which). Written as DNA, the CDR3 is TGTGCCACCAGTGAGACAGGGCAGGGCTACACCTTC. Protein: CATSETGQGYTF.